Listed here are 10 T cell receptor beta chains from one sample, sequenced in a study of T cell repertoires in ileal Crohn's disease. The data were produced by immunoSEQ multiplex PCR, yet TCRdb's version contains in-frame clones alone and is incomplete. The table records about 15,000 clones, roughly 78% of them present only once. Source material: ileal tissue. The receptors derive from an adult with Crohn's disease.

The CDR3 spells CASRLGQGRSYEQYF. The DNA for the CDR3 is TGTGCCAGCAGACTCGGACAGGGGAGGTCCTACGAGCAGTACTTC. The rearrangement joins TRBV6-6 to TRBJ2-7; 9 nucleotides line up with TRBD1. CDR1 and CDR2 from the germline V gene are MNHNY and SVGAGI (reference sequence). V was clipped by 6 bases and J by 1 base; unmatched bases: 7. The CDR3 runs 15 residues.

This clone has a handful of counts. The chain is built from TRBV19 and TRBJ1-1; D may be TRBD1 (6 bases). Deletions cut 6 bases from V and 1 base from J, with 12 bases between. Looked up from germline, CDR1 is LNHDA and CDR2 is SQIVND (reference sequence). The CDR3 totals 14 residues. CDR3: CASSRNRENTEAFF. CDR3 in DNA: TGTGCCAGTAGCCGCAACAGGGAGAACACTGAAGCTTTCTTT.

Turning to this clone: The same CDR3 can be traced to other DNA sequences in this sample. This sequence joins TRBV4-2 and TRBJ2-7; TRBD2 aligns across 10 bases. CDR3 length equals 15 residues. V lost 4 bases to trimming and J lost 5 bases; unmatched junction nucleotides: 8. In germline, CDR1 is LGHNA, CDR2 YNFKEQ. The CDR3 spells CASSRTLAGFDEQYF. The CDR3 nucleotides are TGTGCCAGCAGCCGGACACTAGCGGGGTTCGACGAGCAGTACTTC.

This clone was observed a few times. This sequence joins TRBV6-5 and TRBJ1-2; D uncertain. Germline assignment: CDR1 MNHEY and CDR2 SVGAGI. The CDR3 sequence is 13 residues long. The ends were cut back, 0 bases at V and 4 bases at J, with 6 bases in the middle. The CDR3, as DNA: TGTGCCAGCAGTTACTCTTTGGCCTATGGCTACACCTTC. The encoded protein is CASSYSLAYGYTF.

The chain combines TRBV9 with TRBJ2-5, with TRBD2 matching over 7 bases. The DNA end is more similar to TRBJ2-7, so the J call may be wrong. This CDR3 has 13 amino acids. CDR1 is SGDLS and CDR2 is YYNGEE in the germline V gene. CDR3 loop: CASSPGGTYEQYF. The CDR3 DNA reads TGTGCCAGCAGCCCCGGGGGGACCTACGAGCAGTACTTC.

A word on this clone: At one boundary the junction diverges from the germline segment, which might be a read error. Other DNA sequences of this sample code for an identical CDR3. The chain uses TRBV4-2 and TRBJ2-7; no reliable D call. The CDR3 consists of 14 residues. Per the germline V gene, CDR1 is LGHNA and CDR2 is YNFKEQ. CDR3 in DNA: TGTGCTAGCAGCCAAGGTCTGAGGCTGGGCGAGCAGTACTTC. Its protein product is CASSQGLRLGEQYF.

The chain employs TRBV11-2 and TRBJ2-7; the match to TRBD1 covers 7 bases. Germline trimming cut 2 bases from V and 0 bases from J; bases unmatched to any gene: 7. Germline values: CDR1 SGHAT, CDR2 FQNNGV. The CDR3 is 16 amino acids. CDR3 region: CASSLRPDRYSYEQYF. The CDR3 bases are TGTGCCAGCAGCTTAAGACCGGACAGGTACTCCTACGAGCAGTACTTC.

The chain combines TRBV5-6 with TRBJ2-7, with TRBD2 identical over 7 bases. Per the germline V gene, CDR1 is SGHDT and CDR2 is YYEEEE. CDR3 length equals 14 residues. V shed 3 bases and J 0 bases; nucleotides not matched to a gene: 3. The CDR3 DNA reads as TGTGCCAGCAGCTGGGGGGGGAACTCCTACGAGCAGTACTTC. It codes for CASSWGGNSYEQYF.

J is TRBJ2-5 and V is TRBV5-3, with TRBD2 matching 10 bases. TRBV5-3 is treated as an ORF (open reading frame) with a function not yet certain. Trimming at V came to 4 bases and at J to 2 bases, leaving 20 bases not matched to a gene. The CDR3 runs 20 residues. In DNA, the CDR3 is TGTGCCAGAAGCCGAGCTGGACTTGAGGAGCGGGGGGGATTACAAGAGACCCAGTACTTC. It yields the protein CARSRAGLEERGGLQETQYF.

V usage is TRBV5-6 and J usage is TRBJ1-2; perhaps TRBD1 as D (6 bases). The V gene's germline CDR1 is SGHDT and CDR2 YYEEEE. The CDR3 runs 14 residues. Trimming pared 3 bases from V and 2 bases from J, leaving 11 bases between. The CDR3 here is CASSSIDRNYGYTF. The CDR3 DNA follows: TGTGCCAGCAGCTCTATCGACAGGAACTATGGCTACACCTTC.